This section outlines one T cell receptor gamma chain sequence together with its context. Antigen unknown. Given a much more abundant clone one base away, this may be a read error. The same CDR3 can be traced to other DNA sequences in this sample. The template was reverse-transcribed extracted RNA. Pooled V-gene forward primers with one constant-region reverse primer generated the CDR3 amplicons by multiplex PCR. TCRdb called clones anew from the multiplex PCR reads with CATT. Of around 11,000 gamma-chain clones in the sample, more than 35% were seen once. This entry belongs to a study of Vδ1+ human thymocytes. Study-wide findings and caveats: Despite high sort purity, approximately 20% of thymic T cell receptor delta sequences were Vdelta2. TRD repertoires were essentially private, unlike widely shared TRG clonotypes. Thymic TRG and TRD repertoires appeared highly polyclonal, with Gaussian CDR3 length distributions.

After alphabeta T cell depletion, CD3+ Vdelta1+ Vdelta2- thymocytes were sorted. After removal of 0 bases from V and 4 bases from J, the junction contained 3 bases not matched to a gene. The CDR3 runs to 13 residues. CDR1 is EGSTGY and CDR2 is YDSYTSSV in the germline V gene. The specimen was Vdelta1+ gamma-delta thymocytes from the thymus. Described subset: FACS-sorted CD3+ TCRalphabeta- TCRVdelta1+ TCRVdelta2- thymocytes. This chain connects TRGV4 to TRGJ1 or TRGJ2. The J gene, left out of TCRdb, was set here by checking the DNA against germline. This receptor was taken from a boy under two years old who had congenital heart surgery. CDR3 coding DNA: TGTGCCACCTGGGATGGGCTGTATTATAAGAAACTCTTT. Encoded protein: CATWDGLYYKKLF.